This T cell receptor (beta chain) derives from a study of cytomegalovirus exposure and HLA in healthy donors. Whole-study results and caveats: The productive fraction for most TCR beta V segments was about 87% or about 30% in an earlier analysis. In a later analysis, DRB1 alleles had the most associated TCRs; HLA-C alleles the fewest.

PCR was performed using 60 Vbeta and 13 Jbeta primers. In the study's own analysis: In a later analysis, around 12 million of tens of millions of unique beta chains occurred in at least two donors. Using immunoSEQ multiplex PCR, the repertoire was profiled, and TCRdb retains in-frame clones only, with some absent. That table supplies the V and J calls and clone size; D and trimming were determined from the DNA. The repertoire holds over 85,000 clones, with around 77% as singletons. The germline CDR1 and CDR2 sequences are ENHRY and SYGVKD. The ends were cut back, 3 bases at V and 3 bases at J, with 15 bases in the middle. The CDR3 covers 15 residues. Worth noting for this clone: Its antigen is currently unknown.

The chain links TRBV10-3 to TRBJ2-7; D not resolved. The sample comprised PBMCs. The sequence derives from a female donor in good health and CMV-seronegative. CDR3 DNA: TGTGCCATCAGTGACAGAACCCTGGCAGACTACGAGCAGTACTTC. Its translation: CAISDRTLADYEQYF.